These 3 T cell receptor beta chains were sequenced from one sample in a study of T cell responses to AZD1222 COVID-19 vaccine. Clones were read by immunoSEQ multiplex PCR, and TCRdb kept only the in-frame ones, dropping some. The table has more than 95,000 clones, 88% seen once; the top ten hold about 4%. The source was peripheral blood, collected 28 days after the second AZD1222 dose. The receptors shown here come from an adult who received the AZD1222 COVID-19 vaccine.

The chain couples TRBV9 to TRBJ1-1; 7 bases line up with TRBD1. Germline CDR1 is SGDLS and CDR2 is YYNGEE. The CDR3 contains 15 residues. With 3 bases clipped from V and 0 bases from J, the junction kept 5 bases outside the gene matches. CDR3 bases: TGTGCCAGCAGCGCCAGACAGGGCCTGAACACTGAAGCTTTCTTT. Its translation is CASSARQGLNTEAFF. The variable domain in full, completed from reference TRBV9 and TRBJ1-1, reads DSGVTQTPKHLITATGQRVTLRCSPRSGDLSVYWYQQSLDQGLQFLIQYYNGEERAKGNILERFSAQQFPDLHSELNLSSLELGDSALYFCASSARQGLNTEAFFGQGTRLTVV.

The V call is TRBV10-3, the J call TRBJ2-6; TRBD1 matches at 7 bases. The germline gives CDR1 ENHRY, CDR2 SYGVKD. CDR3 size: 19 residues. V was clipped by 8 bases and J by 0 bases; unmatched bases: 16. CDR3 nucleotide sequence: TGTGCCATCGGGAAAGTCGACAGGGTCAGTGTCTCTGGGGCCAACGTCCTGACTTTC. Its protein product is CAIGKVDRVSVSGANVLTF.

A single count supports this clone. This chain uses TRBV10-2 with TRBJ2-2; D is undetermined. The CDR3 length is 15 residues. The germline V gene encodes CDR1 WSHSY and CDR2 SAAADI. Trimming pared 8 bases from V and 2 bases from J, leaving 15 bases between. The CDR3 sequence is CASGRLSVNTGELFF. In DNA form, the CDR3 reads TGCGCCAGCGGCCGTCTGAGCGTTAACACCGGGGAGCTGTTTTTT.